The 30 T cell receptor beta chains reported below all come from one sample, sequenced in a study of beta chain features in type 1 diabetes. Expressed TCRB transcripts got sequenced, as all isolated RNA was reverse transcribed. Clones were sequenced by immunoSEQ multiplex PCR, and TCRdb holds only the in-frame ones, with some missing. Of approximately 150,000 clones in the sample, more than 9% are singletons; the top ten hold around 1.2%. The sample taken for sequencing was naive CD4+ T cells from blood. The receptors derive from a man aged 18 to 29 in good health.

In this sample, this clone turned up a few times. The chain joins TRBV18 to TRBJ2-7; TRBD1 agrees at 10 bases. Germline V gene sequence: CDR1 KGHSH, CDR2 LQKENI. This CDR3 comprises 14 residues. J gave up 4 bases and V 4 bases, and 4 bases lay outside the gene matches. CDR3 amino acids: CASSQGQGGYEQYF. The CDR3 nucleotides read TGTGCCAGCTCACAAGGACAGGGGGGTTACGAGCAGTACTTC. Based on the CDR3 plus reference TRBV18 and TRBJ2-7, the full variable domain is NAGVMQNPRHLVRRRGQEARLRCSPMKGHSHVYWYRQLPEEGLKFMVYLQKENIIDESGMPKERFSAEFPKEGPSILRIQQVVRGDSAAYFCASSQGQGGYEQYFGPGTRLTVT.

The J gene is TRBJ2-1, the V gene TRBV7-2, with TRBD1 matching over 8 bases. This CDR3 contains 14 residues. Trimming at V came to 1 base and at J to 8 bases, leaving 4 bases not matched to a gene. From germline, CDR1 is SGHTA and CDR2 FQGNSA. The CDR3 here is CASSLGTGMYEQFF. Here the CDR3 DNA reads TGTGCCAGCAGCTTAGGGACAGGGATGTATGAGCAGTTCTTC.

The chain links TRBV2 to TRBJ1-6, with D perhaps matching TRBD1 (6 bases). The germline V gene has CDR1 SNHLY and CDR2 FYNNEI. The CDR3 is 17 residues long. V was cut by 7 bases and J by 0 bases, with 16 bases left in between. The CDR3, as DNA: TGTGCCAGCAATGGGGGCAGTCTGAGCTCCTATAATTCACCCCTCCACTTT. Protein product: CASNGGSLSSYNSPLHF.

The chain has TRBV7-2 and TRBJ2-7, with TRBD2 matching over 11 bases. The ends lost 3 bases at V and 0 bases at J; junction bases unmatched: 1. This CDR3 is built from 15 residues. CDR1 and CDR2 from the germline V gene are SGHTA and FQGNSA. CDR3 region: CASSLGLADSYEQYF. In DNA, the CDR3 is TGTGCCAGCAGCTTGGGACTAGCGGACTCCTACGAGCAGTACTTC.

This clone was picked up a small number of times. DNA for the CDR3: TGTGCCAGCAGCTTACTCGGGACGGCCTCGGCGGGGGAGCAGTACTTC. Translated, it gives CASSLLGTASAGEQYF. The chain recombines TRBV7-2 with TRBJ2-7, with D perhaps matching TRBD2 (6 bases). Germline V lookup: CDR1 SGHTA, CDR2 FQGNSA. Trimming shortened V by 2 bases and J by 7 bases, and 21 bases separated the two germline ends. The CDR3 contains 16 residues.

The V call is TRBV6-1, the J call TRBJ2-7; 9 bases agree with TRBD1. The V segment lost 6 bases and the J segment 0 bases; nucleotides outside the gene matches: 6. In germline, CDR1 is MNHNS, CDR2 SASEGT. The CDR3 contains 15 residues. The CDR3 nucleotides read TGTGCCAGCAGCCCGGGACAGGGTAGCTCCTACGAGCAGTACTTC. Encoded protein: CASSPGQGSSYEQYF.

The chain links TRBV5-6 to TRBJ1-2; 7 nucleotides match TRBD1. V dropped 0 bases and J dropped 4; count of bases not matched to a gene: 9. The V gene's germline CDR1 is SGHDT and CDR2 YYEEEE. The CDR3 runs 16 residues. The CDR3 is CASSLDTGQGGYGYTF. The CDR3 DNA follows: TGTGCCAGCAGCTTGGATACAGGGCAGGGGGGCTATGGCTACACCTTC.

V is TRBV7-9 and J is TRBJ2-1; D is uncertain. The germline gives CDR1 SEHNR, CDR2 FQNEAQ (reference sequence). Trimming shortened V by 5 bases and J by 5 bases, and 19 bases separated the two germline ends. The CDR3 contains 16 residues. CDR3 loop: CASSLVLTSANNEQFF. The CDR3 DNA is TGTGCCAGCAGCCTCGTCCTTACAAGCGCTAACAATGAGCAGTTCTTC.

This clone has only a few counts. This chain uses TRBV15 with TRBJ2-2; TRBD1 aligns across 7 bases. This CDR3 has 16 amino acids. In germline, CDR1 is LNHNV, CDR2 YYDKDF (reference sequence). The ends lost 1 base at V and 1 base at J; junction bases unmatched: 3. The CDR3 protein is CATSRAGQKNTGELFF. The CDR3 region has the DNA TGTGCCACCAGCAGAGCGGGACAGAAGAACACCGGGGAGCTGTTTTTT.

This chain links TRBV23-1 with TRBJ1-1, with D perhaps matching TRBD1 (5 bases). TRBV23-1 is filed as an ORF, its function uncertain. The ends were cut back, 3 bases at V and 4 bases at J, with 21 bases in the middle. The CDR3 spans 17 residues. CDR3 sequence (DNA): TGCGCCAGCAGTCAGTCTCGGGGGGATCGGGTGACCACTGAAGCTTTCTTT. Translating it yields CASSQSRGDRVTTEAFF.

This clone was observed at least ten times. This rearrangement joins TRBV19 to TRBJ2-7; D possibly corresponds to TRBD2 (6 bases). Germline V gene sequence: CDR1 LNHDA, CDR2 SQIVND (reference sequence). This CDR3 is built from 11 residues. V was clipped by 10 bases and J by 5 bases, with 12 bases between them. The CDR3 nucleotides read TGTGCCACGGGAGCGCCCCACGAGCAGTACTTC. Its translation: CATGAPHEQYF.

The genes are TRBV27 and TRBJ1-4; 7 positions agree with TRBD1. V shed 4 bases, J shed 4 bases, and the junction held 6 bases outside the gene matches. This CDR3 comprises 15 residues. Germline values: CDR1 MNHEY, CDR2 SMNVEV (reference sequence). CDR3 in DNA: TGTGCCAGCAGTTCATGGGACAGTGGTAATGAAAAACTGTTTTTT. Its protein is CASSSWDSGNEKLFF. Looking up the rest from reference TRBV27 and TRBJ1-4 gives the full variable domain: EAQVTQNPRYLITVTGKKLTVTCSQNMNHEYMSWYRQDPGLGLRQIYYSMNVEVTDKGDVPEGYKVSRKEKRNFPLILESPSPNQTSLYFCASSSWDSGNEKLFFGSGTQLSVL.

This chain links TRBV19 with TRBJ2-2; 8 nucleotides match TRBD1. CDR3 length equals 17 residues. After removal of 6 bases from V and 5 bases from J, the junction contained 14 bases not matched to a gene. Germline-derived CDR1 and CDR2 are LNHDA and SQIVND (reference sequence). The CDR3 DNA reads TGTGCCAGTAGATACGAGCCGGGACAGGCGAGGACCGGGGAGCTGTTTTTT. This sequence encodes CASRYEPGQARTGELFF.

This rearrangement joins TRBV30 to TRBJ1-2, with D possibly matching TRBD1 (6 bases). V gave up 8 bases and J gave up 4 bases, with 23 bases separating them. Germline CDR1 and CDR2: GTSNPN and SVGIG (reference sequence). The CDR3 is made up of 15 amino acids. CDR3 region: CAGDNLGREIYGYTF. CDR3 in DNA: TGTGCCGGGGACAATTTGGGCAGGGAGATCTATGGCTACACCTTC.

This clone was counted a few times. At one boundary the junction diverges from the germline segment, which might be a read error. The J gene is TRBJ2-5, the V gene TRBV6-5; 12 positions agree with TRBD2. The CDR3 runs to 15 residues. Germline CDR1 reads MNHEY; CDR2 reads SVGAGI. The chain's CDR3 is CASSPSGGVQGTQYF. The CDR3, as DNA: TGTGCCAGCAGCCCTAGCGGGGGGGTACAAGGGACCCAGTACTTC.

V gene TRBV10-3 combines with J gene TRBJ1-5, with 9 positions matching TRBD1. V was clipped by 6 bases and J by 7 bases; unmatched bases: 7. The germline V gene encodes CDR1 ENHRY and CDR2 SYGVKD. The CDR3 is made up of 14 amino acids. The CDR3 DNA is TGTGCCATCAGCAACAGGGGGCAGGGCCAGCCCCAGCATTTT. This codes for CAISNRGQGQPQHF.

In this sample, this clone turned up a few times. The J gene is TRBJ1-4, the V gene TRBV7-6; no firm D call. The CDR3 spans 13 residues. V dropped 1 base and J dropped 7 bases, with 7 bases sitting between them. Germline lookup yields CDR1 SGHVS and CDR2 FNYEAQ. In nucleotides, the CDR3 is TGTGCCAGCAGCTTAGATCGGTCTGAAAAACTGTTTTTT. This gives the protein CASSLDRSEKLFF.

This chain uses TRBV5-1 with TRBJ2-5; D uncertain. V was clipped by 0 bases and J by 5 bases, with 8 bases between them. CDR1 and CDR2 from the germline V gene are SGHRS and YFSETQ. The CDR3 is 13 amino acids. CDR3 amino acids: CASSLVVVETQYF. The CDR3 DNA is TGCGCCAGCAGCTTGGTGGTAGTCGAGACCCAGTACTTC.

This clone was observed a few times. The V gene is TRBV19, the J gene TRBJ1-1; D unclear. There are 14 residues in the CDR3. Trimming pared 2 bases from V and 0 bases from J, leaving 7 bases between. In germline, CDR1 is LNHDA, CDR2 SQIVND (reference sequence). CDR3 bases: TGTGCCAGTAGTATACAAGCCATGAACACTGAAGCTTTCTTT. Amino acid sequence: CASSIQAMNTEAFF. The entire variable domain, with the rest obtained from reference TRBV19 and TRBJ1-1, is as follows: DGGITQSPKYLFRKEGQNVTLSCEQNLNHDAMYWYRQDPGQGLRLIYYSQIVNDFQKGDIAEGYSVSREKKESFPLTVTSAQKNPTAFYLCASSIQAMNTEAFFGQGTRLTVV.

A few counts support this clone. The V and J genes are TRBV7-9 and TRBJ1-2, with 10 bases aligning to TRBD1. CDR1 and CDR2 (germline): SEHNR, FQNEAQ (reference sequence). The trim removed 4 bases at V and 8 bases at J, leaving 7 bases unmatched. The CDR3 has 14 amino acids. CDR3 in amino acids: CASSSTGTGEGYTF. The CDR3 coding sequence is TGTGCCAGCAGCTCTACCGGGACAGGGGAAGGCTACACCTTC.

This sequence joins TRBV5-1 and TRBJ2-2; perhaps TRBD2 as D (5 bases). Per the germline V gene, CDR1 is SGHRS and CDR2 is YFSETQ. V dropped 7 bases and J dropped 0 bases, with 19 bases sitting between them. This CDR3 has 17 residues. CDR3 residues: CASEGDVSPTNTGELFF. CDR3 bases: TGCGCCAGCGAGGGCGATGTCTCACCAACGAACACCGGGGAGCTGTTTTTT.

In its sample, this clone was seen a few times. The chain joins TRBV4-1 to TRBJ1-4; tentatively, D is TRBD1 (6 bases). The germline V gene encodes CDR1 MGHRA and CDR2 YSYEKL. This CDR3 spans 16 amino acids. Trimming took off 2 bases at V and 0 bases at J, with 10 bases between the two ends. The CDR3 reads CASSQRTDSTNEKLFF. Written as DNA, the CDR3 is TGCGCCAGCAGCCAAAGGACAGATTCAACTAATGAAAAACTGTTTTTT.

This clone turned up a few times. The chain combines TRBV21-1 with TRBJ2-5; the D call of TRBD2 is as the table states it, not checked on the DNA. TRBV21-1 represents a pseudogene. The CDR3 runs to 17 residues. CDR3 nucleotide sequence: TGTGCCAGCAGCAAATATTGGGGACCCTCGGGGGAAGAGACCCAGTACTTC. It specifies CASSKYWGPSGEETQYF.

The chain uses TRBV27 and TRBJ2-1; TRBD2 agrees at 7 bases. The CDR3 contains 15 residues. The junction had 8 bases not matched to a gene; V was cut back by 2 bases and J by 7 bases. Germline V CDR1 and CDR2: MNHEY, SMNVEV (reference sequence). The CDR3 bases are TGTGCCAGCAGTTTAGCGGGGGTCCGGAGAAATGAGCAGTTCTTC. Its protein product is CASSLAGVRRNEQFF.

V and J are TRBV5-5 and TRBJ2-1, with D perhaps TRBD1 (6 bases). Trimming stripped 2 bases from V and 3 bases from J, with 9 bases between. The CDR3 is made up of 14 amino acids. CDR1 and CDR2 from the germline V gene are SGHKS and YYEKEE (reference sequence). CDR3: CASSLEGVYNEQFF. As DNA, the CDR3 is TGTGCCAGCAGCTTAGAGGGGGTCTACAATGAGCAGTTCTTC.

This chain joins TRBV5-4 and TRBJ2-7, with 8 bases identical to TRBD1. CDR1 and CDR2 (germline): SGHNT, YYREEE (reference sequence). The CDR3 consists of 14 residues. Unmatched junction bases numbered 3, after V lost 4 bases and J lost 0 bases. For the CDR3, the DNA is TGTGCCAGCAGCGGAGGGACAGGCTCCTACGAGCAGTACTTC. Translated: CASSGGTGSYEQYF.

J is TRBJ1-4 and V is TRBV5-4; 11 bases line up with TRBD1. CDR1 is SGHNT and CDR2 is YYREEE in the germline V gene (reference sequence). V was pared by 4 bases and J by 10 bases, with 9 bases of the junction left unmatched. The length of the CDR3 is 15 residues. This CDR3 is CASSPRDRGSRKLFF. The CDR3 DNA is TGTGCCAGCAGCCCTCGGGACAGGGGGTCACGAAAACTGTTTTTT.

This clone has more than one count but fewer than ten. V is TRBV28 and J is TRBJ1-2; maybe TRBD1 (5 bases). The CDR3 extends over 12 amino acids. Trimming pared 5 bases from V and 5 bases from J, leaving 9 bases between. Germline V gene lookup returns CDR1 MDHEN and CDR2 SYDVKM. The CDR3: CASSRDSYGYTF. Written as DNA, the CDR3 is TGTGCCAGCAGTCGAGACAGTTATGGCTACACCTTC.

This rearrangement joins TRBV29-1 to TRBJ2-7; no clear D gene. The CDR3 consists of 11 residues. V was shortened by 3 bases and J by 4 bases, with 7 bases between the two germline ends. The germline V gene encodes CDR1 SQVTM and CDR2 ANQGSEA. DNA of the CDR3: TGCAGCGTTGACACATATTACGAGCAGTACTTC. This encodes CSVDTYYEQYF.

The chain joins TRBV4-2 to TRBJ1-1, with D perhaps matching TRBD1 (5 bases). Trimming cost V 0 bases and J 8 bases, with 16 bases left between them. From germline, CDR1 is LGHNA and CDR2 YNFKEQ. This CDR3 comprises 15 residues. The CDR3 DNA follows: TGTGCCAGCAGCCAAGAATTGGAAGGGGCGGGGGAAGCTTTCTTT. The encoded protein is CASSQELEGAGEAFF.